These T cell receptor beta chains were read from a single sample in a study of OX40 agonist ivuxolimab in advanced cancers. This table comes from immunoSEQ multiplex PCR, and its TCRdb copy is limited to in-frame clones, with some not included. The profile shows about 67,000 clones, about 88% of them singletons. The sequencing used CD4+ or CD8+ T cells sorted from blood, collected in a trial of the OX40 agonist ivuxolimab. Source of these receptors: an adult with an advanced solid tumor such as melanoma, head and neck, liver or kidney cancer. Each CDR3 is given with its conserved first and last residue. A D gene is named only where the DNA matches it firmly. Clone size, where shown, is once, few, many, or a class for clones that have expanded.

D gene: -
J gene: TRBJ1-2
clone size: -
V gene: TRBV29-1
CDR3 DNA: TGCAGCGGCGGGGGGCCGGGTCAGGACTATGGCTACACCTTC
CDR3 protein: CSGGGPGQDYGYTF

D gene: -
J gene: TRBJ2-1
clone size: -
V gene: TRBV5-4
CDR3 DNA: TGTGCCAGCAGCTTAGAGTCCATCTCCTACAATGAGCAGTTCTTC
CDR3 protein: CASSLESISYNEQFF

D gene: -
J gene: TRBJ1-1
clone size: -
V gene: TRBV7-7
CDR3 DNA: TGTGCCAGCAGCTTAGGTCTCCCTCTCGGCACTGAAGCTTTCTTT
CDR3 protein: CASSLGLPLGTEAFF

D gene: TRBD1
J gene: TRBJ1-5
clone size: -
V gene: TRBV2
CDR3 DNA: TGTGCCAGCAGAGAGGGACAGATAAATCAGCCCCAGCATTTT
CDR3 protein: CASREGQINQPQHF

D gene: -
J gene: TRBJ2-5
clone size: -
V gene: TRBV4-2
CDR3 DNA: TGTGCCAGCAGCCAAGACCTGGGGCAAGAGACCCAGTACTTC
CDR3 protein: CASSQDLGQETQYF

D gene: -
J gene: TRBJ1-2
clone size: -
V gene: TRBV19
CDR3 DNA: TGTGCCAGTAGTATTCTGCAGGGTATGGATGGCTACACCTTC
CDR3 protein: CASSILQGMDGYTF

D gene: TRBD1
J gene: TRBJ1-3
clone size: -
V gene: TRBV10-3
CDR3 DNA: TGTGCCATCACTCAGGACAGGTCGTTTGGCTACACCATATATTTT
CDR3 protein: CAITQDRSFGYTIYF

D gene: TRBD2
J gene: TRBJ2-7
clone size: -
V gene: TRBV4-1
CDR3 DNA: TGCGCCAGCAGCCAAGTCGGGGGGGCAGGGTTTGGCGAGCAGTACTTC
CDR3 protein: CASSQVGGAGFGEQYF

D gene: -
J gene: TRBJ1-2
clone size: -
V gene: TRBV27
CDR3 DNA: TGTGCCAGCACCACTATAGCGGGGGGAAGCTATGGCTACACCTTC
CDR3 protein: CASTTIAGGSYGYTF

D gene: -
J gene: TRBJ2-3
clone size: -
V gene: TRBV5-1
CDR3 DNA: TGCGCCAGCAGCTTGGCTACCTCTATCAGCACAGATACGCGGTATTTT
CDR3 protein: CASSLATSISTDTRYF

D gene: -
J gene: TRBJ2-7
clone size: once
V gene: TRBV15
CDR3 DNA: TGTGCCACCAGCAGAGGGGTGGGGGGCGAGCAGTACTTC
CDR3 protein: CATSRGVGGEQYF